This T cell receptor beta chain was identified in a study of OX40 agonist ivuxolimab in advanced cancers. The table came from immunoSEQ multiplex PCR; TCRdb's copy has only in-frame clones and leaves some out. This table has more than 85,000 clones, about 90% appearing once. Germline V gene sequence: CDR1 SGHRS, CDR2 YFSETQ. V was cut by 3 bases and J by 0 bases, with 19 bases left in between. The CDR3 covers 18 residues. The receptor comes from an adult with an advanced solid tumor such as melanoma, head and neck, liver or kidney cancer. The chain links TRBV5-1 to TRBJ2-4; tentatively, D is TRBD2 (6 bases). The material sequenced was CD4+ or CD8+ T cells sorted from blood, taken in a trial of the OX40 agonist ivuxolimab. CDR3 sequence reads: CASSSGDSFLLAKNIQYF. CDR3 bases: TGCGCCAGCAGCTCCGGGGACTCCTTCTTACTAGCCAAAAACATTCAGTACTTC.